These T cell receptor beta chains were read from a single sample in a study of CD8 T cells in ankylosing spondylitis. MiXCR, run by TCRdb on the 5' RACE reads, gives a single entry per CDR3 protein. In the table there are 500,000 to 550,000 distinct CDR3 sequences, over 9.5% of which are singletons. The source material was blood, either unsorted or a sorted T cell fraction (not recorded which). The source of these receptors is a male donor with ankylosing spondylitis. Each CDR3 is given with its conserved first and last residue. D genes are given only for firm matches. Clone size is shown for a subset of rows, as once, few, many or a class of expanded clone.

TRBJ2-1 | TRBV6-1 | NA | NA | TGTGCCAGCAGAAAGGCCACAGGGAACAATGAGCAGTTCTTC | CASRKATGNNEQFF
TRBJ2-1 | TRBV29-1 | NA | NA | TGCAGCGTTGACGTAGCAGCTGGAGAGCAGTTCTTC | CSVDVAAGEQFF
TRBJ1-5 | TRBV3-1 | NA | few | TGTGCCAGCAGCACCCGCAATCAGCCCCAGCATTTT | CASSTRNQPQHF
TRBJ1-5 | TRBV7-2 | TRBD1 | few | TGTGCCAGCAGCCAACTCGGGGACAGGGAATTTGGTCAGCCCCAGCATTTT | CASSQLGDREFGQPQHF
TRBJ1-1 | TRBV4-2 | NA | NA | TGTGCCAGCAGCCAGCGGCGGGGAGTGAACACTGAAGCTTTCTTT | CASSQRRGVNTEAFF
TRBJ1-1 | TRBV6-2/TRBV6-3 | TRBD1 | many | TGTGCCAGCAGTCGACCGGGACAGGGAACTGAAGCTTTCTTT | CASSRPGQGTEAFF
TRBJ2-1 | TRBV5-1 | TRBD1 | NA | TGCGCCAGCAGCTTGGGACAGGGGGCGAGGGGTGAGCAGTTCTTC | CASSLGQGARGEQFF
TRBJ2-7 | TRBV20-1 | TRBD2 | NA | TGCAGTGCTAGGGGGCTAGCGGGAGCTGTCGAGCAGTACTTC | CSARGLAGAVEQYF
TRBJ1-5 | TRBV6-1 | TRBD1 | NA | TGTGCCACTCAGGGGGGGATGAATCAGCCCCAGCATTTT | CATQGGMNQPQHF
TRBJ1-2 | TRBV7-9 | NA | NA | TGTGCCAGCAGCTCAACTAACATAGGGGATGGCTACACCTTC | CASSSTNIGDGYTF
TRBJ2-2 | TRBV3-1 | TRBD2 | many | TGTGCCAGCAGCACCTTGACTAGCGGGAGGGACGGGGAGCTGTTTTTT | CASSTLTSGRDGELFF
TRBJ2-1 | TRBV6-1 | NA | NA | TGTGCCAGCAGCCGAGGACCTACTGCGAGCTCCTACAATGAGCAGTTCTTC | CASSRGPTASSYNEQFF
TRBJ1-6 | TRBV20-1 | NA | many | TGCAGTGCTAGGGATTGGAGCTCCTATAATTCACCCCTCCACTTT | CSARDWSSYNSPLHF
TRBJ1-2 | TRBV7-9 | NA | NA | TGTGCCAGCAGCTTCTCAACCGGGACGGTCTATGGCTACACCTTC | CASSFSTGTVYGYTF
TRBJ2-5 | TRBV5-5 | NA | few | TGTGCCAGCAGCTTGGATTTAGTCCAAGAGACCCAGTACTTC | CASSLDLVQETQYF
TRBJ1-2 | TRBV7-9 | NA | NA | TGTGCCAGCAGACCGGACAGTCACTATGGCTACACCTTC | CASRPDSHYGYTF
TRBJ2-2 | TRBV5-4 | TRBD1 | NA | TGTGCCAGCAGACGGGACAGTAACGCCGGGGAGCTGTTTTTT | CASRRDSNAGELFF
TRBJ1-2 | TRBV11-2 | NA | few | TGTGCCAGCAGCTTAGACACAGGGTATCGGGCTAACTATGGCTACACCTTC | CASSLDTGYRANYGYTF